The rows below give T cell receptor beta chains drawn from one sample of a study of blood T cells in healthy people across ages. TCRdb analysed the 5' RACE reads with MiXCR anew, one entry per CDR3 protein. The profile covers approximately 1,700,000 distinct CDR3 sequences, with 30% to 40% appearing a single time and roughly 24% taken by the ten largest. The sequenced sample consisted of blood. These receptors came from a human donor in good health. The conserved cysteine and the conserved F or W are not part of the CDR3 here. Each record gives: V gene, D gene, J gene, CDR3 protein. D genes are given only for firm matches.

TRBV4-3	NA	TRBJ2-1	ASSQELSLFNEQF
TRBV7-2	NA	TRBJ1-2	ASNNDERVYGYT
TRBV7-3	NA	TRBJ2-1	ASSSGPEQF
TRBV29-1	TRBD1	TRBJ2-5	SVEGDKGALETQY
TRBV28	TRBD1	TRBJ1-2	ASSRTGTVTGYT
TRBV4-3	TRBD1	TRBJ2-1	ASSQPTGGNEQF
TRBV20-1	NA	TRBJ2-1	SARDYRAGSYNEQF
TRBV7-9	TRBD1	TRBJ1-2	ASSLGGQGIGYT
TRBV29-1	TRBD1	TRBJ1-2	SVEDRGTGKGYGYT
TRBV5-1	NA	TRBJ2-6	ASSLGDLSSGANVLT
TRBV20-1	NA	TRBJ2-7	SALITTKQY
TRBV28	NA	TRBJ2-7	ASSLSGGRYEQY
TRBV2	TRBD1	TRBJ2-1	ASSRDRQYEQF
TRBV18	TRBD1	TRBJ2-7	ASSPGDRVNYEQY
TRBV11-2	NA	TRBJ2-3	ASSLDRTSLQY
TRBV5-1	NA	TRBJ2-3	ASSWEADTQY
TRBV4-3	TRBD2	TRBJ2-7	ASSQDHTSVVGIYEQY
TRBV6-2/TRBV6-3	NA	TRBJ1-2	ASSYPKATENYGYT
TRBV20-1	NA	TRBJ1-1	SAAGSPGTEAF
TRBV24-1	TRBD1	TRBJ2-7	ATSVGQGGEQY
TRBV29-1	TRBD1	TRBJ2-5	SVDRGEMETQY
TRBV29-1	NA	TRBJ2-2	SVAQANTGELF
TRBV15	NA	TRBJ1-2	ATSRGGLANYGYT
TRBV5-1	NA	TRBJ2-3	ASSSPPGQLTDTQY
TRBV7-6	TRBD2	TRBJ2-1	ASSFWVRRGTSGESYNEQF
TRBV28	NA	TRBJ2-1	ASTGGGLMINEQF
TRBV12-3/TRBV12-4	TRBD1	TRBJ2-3	ASSLTGEDTQY
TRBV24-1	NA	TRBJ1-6	ATHRYNSPLH
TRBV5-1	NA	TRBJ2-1	ASSSLYSYNEQF
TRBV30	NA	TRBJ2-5	AWSAGRQVQETQY
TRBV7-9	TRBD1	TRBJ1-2	ASSFPGTGQAIGYT
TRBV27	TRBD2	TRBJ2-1	ASSLERTAGVYNEQF
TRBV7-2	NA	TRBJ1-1	ASSLGGNEAF
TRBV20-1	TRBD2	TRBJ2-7	SASSGGVSYEQY
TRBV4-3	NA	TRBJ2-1	ASSQGLRRGGVDNEQF
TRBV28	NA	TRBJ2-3	ASSLTADYNEQY
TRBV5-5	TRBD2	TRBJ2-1	ARSLEGGGVISSYNEQF
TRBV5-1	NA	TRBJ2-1	ASRSRLDNEQF
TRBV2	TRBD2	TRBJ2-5	ASSDPLAGGGETQY
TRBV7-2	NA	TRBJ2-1	ASSLALQGGYEQF